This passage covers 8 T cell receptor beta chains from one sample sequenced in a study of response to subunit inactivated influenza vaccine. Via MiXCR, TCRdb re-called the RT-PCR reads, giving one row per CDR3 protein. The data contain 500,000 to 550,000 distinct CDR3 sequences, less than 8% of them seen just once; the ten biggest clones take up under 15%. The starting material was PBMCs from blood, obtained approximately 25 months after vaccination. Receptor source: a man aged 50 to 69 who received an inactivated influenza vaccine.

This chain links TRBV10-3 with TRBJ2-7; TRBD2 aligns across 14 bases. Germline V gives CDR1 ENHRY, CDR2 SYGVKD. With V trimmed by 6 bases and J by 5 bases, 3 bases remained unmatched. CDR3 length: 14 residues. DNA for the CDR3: TGTGCCATCAGGGGACTAGCGGGAGCCCACGAGCAGTACTTC. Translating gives CAIRGLAGAHEQYF.

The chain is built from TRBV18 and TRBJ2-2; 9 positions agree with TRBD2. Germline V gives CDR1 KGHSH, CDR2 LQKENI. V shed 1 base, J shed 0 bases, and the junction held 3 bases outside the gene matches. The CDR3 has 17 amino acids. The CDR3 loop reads CASSPQLAGTNTGELFF. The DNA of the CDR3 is TGTGCCAGCTCACCACAGCTAGCGGGAACGAACACCGGGGAGCTGTTTTTT.

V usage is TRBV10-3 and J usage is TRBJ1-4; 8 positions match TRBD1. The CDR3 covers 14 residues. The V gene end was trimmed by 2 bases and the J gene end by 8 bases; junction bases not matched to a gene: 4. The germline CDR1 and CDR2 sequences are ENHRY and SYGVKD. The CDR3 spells CAISEGQGREKLFF. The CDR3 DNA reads TGTGCCATCAGTGAGGGACAGGGCCGGGAAAAACTGTTTTTT.

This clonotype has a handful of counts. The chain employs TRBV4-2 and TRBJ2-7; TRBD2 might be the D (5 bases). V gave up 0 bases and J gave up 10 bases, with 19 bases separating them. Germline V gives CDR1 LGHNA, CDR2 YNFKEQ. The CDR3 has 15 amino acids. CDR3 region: CASSQEGGRPYVQYF. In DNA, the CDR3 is TGTGCCAGCAGCCAAGAAGGAGGCAGACCCTACGTCCAGTACTTC.

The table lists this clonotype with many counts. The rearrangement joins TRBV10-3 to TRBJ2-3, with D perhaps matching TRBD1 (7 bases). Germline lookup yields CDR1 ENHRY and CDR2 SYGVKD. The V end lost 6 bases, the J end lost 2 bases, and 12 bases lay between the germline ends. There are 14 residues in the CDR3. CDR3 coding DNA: TGTGCCATCAGGGAGGGGGCCCCCACAGATACGCAGTATTTT. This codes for CAIREGAPTDTQYF.

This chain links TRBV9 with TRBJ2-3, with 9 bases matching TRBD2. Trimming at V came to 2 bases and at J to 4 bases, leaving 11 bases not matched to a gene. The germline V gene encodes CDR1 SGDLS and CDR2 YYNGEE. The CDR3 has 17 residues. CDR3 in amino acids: CASSVYLAGGRADTQYF. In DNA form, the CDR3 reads TGTGCCAGCAGCGTTTATCTCGCGGGAGGGCGAGCAGATACGCAGTATTTT.

This CDR3 is CASSIELARQETQYF. In DNA form, the CDR3 reads TGTGCCAGCAGCATAGAACTAGCCCGACAAGAGACCCAGTACTTC. The chain carries TRBV5-4 and TRBJ2-5; D is perhaps TRBD2 (6 bases). CDR3 length: 15 amino acids. CDR1 and CDR2 from the germline V gene are SGHNT and YYREEE (reference sequence). V was cut by 4 bases and J by 2 bases, with 15 bases left in between.

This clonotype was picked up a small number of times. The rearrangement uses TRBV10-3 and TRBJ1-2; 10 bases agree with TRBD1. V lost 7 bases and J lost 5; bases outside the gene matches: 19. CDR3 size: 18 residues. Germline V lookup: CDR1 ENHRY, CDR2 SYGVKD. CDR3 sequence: CAITGDRGVVRGVYGYTF. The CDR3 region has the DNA TGTGCCATCACTGGGGACAGGGGAGTGGTCCGGGGTGTGTATGGCTACACCTTC.